This is a list of T cell receptor beta chains from one sample in a study of sequential checkpoint blockade in melanoma. The assay was immunoSEQ multiplex PCR, and TCRdb's table has in-frame clones only and misses some. The sample includes 30,000 to 35,000 clones, more than 65% of them seen just once. Sequencing was performed on CD8+ T cells sorted from blood (inferred from file names), taken from a patient given nivolumab and ipilimumab in sequence. These receptors originate from a human donor with melanoma. Each CDR3 is given with its conserved first and last residue. A D gene is named only where the DNA matches it firmly. Clone size is shown for a subset of rows, as once, few, many or a class of expanded clone.

D | size | J | V | DNA | CDR3
NA | few | TRBJ2-1 | TRBV9 | TGTGCCAGCAGCGTAGAACAGGGTACTTACAATGAGCAGTTCTTC | CASSVEQGTYNEQFF
NA | NA | TRBJ1-2 | TRBV30 | TGTGCCTGGAGTGTTGTAGAGGGATACGGCTACACCTTC | CAWSVVEGYGYTF
NA | NA | TRBJ2-2 | TRBV19 | TGTGCCAGTAGTCTACCCATTGGGACTCTACCTAGCGGGGAGCTGTTTTTT | CASSLPIGTLPSGELFF
TRBD2 | NA | TRBJ2-7 | TRBV7-8 | TGTGCCAGCAGCTTAAGTAGCGGGGGTACCTACGAGCAGTACTTC | CASSLSSGGTYEQYF
NA | once | TRBJ1-2 | TRBV28 | TGTGCCAGCAGTACCTTGGGGGGTTCTTGGGGCTACACCTTC | CASSTLGGSWGYTF
TRBD2 | NA | TRBJ2-3 | TRBV27 | TGTGCCAGCAGCCGACTTAGCGGGGGGGCCTGGGATACGCAGTATTTT | CASSRLSGGAWDTQYF
NA | few | TRBJ2-7 | TRBV5-1 | TGCGCCAGCAGCTTGGACGGTTCTACCGCCTACGAGCAGTACTTC | CASSLDGSTAYEQYF
NA | NA | TRBJ1-2 | TRBV29-1 | TGCAGCGTTGTGTGGGAGAGTGGCTACACCTTC | CSVVWESGYTF
NA | NA | TRBJ2-5 | TRBV6-1 | TGTGCCAGCAGTGTACAGGGCTTAGAGGAGACCCAGTACTTC | CASSVQGLEETQYF
NA | NA | TRBJ1-2 | TRBV27 | TGTGCCAGCAGTTTATCACGTCTGGGCGGCTACACCTTC | CASSLSRLGGYTF
NA | NA | TRBJ1-3 | TRBV4-2 | TGTGCCAGCAGTTATACAGGTGGCCATCGAAACACCATATATTTT | CASSYTGGHRNTIYF
NA | NA | TRBJ2-3 | TRBV9 | TGTGCCAGCAGCGTAGTCGGCCGGGCAGATACGCAGTATTTT | CASSVVGRADTQYF
NA | once | TRBJ2-1 | TRBV27 | TGTGCCAGCAGTTTAAGGCAGGCTAACAATGAGCAGTTCTTC | CASSLRQANNEQFF
TRBD1 | once | TRBJ1-2 | TRBV6-5 | TGTGCCAGCAGCCTGACAGGGGATGGGTTTAATGGCTACACCTTC | CASSLTGDGFNGYTF
TRBD1 | NA | TRBJ1-1 | TRBV5-1 | TGCGCCAGCAGCTTCAGGGGGCTAGGCACTGAAGCTTTCTTT | CASSFRGLGTEAFF
NA | NA | TRBJ1-2 | TRBV11-2 | TGTGCCAGCGCTGCCGCGCTGGGGGGAACCTATGGCTACACCTTC | CASAAALGGTYGYTF
TRBD2 | few | TRBJ2-7 | TRBV25-1 | TGTGCCAGCAGTGAATCGGGAGGGGGCTACGAGCAGTACTTC | CASSESGGGYEQYF
TRBD1 | NA | TRBJ2-5 | TRBV7-9 | TGTGCCAGCAGCCACACGGACAGGGGAGAAGAGACCCAGTACTTC | CASSHTDRGEETQYF
TRBD2 | NA | TRBJ2-3 | TRBV29-1 | TGCAGCGTTCGAGGACTAGCGGGAGGGCCGGTGTACACAGATACGCAGTATTTT | CSVRGLAGGPVYTDTQYF
NA | NA | TRBJ2-7 | TRBV18 | TGTGCCAGCTCCTGGGGAGAGGGAGTTCTCTACGAGCAGTACTTC | CASSWGEGVLYEQYF
NA | NA | TRBJ1-2 | TRBV6-1 | TGTGCCAACGAGCCCTACCGGGACACTGCATATGGCTACACCTTC | CANEPYRDTAYGYTF
TRBD2 | NA | TRBJ2-3 | TRBV14 | TGTGCCAGCAGCTCTCGACTAGCGGGAGTAATTACGCAGTATTTT | CASSSRLAGVITQYF
NA | NA | TRBJ1-1 | TRBV5-4 | TGTGCCAGCAGACTTAGTAGGGGGGGAATGAACACTGAAGCTTTCTTT | CASRLSRGGMNTEAFF
TRBD1 | NA | TRBJ2-1 | TRBV5-6 | TGTGCCAGCAGCTCTACCGGGACAGGGGAGGGGGAGGATGAGCAGTTCTTC | CASSSTGTGEGEDEQFF
TRBD2 | NA | TRBJ2-7 | TRBV27 | TGTGCCAGCAGTTACCTCATACGGGGGGAACAGAGCGAGCAGTACTTC | CASSYLIRGEQSEQYF
NA | NA | TRBJ1-1 | TRBV30 | TGTGCCTGGGGACCCGACAGTCTTAATGAAGCTTTCTTT | CAWGPDSLNEAFF
TRBD2 | NA | TRBJ2-5 | TRBV27 | TGTGCCAGCAGTCCCGTTAGCCGGGGGGGGGCCGAGGCCCAGTACTTC | CASSPVSRGGAEAQYF
TRBD1 | NA | TRBJ2-2 | TRBV10-2 | TGCGCCAGCTACAGGGACAGTTCGAACACCGGGGAGCTGTTTTTT | CASYRDSSNTGELFF
TRBD1 | NA | TRBJ2-7 | TRBV5-6 | TGTGCCAGCAGCCGTGGGGACAGGAGATTCTCCTACGAGCAGTACTTC | CASSRGDRRFSYEQYF
NA | NA | TRBJ2-7 | TRBV28 | TGTGCCAGCAGTTTTTTCCCCCAGGGACTCTCCTACGAGCAGTACTTC | CASSFFPQGLSYEQYF
TRBD2 | NA | TRBJ2-1 | TRBV27 | TGTGCCAGCAGACTAGCGGGAGCCATCAATGAGCAGTTCTTC | CASRLAGAINEQFF
TRBD1 | once | TRBJ2-7 | TRBV6-6 | TGTGCCAGCAGTCGGGACAGATCTTTCTACGAGCAGTACTTC | CASSRDRSFYEQYF
NA | NA | TRBJ1-5 | TRBV15 | TGTGCCACCAGTCGGAGGTACCAGCCCCAGCATTTT | CATSRRYQPQHF
NA | NA | TRBJ1-4 | TRBV6-6 | TGTGCCAGGGGACGGGGGGGCTTGAATGAAAAACTGTTTTTT | CARGRGGLNEKLFF
NA | NA | TRBJ1-1 | TRBV13 | TGTGCCAGCAGCTCCCTTAGTGTTGGCACTGAAGCTTTCTTT | CASSSLSVGTEAFF
NA | NA | TRBJ1-1 | TRBV10-3 | TGTGCCATAAAGCTCCGGGACACGTTGGGTGAAGCTTTCTTT | CAIKLRDTLGEAFF
TRBD1 | NA | TRBJ2-4 | TRBV7-3 | TGTGCCAGCAGTGACAGGGGAAACATTCAGTACTTC | CASSDRGNIQYF
TRBD1 | few | TRBJ2-6 | TRBV7-2 | TGTGCCAGCAGCTTAGCGTACGGACAGGGTACTGGGGCCAACGTCCTGACTTTC | CASSLAYGQGTGANVLTF
TRBD1 | NA | TRBJ2-7 | TRBV5-1 | TGCGCCAGCAGCGCCTCCAGGGGGCGAAGGTACGAGCAGTACTTC | CASSASRGRRYEQYF
NA | NA | TRBJ1-5 | TRBV19 | TGTGCCAGTAGTTCCCGGGAGGGGATCATCAATCAGCCCCAGCATTTT | CASSSREGIINQPQHF
NA | NA | TRBJ1-3 | TRBV4-1 | TGCGCCAGCAGCCAAGATCACGCGGGAAACACCATATATTTT | CASSQDHAGNTIYF
TRBD1 | NA | TRBJ1-6 | TRBV4-1 | TGCGCCAGCAGCCAAGATGGTGGAGAGGGACAGCCTAATTCACCCCTCCACTTT | CASSQDGGEGQPNSPLHF
TRBD1 | NA | TRBJ1-2 | TRBV2 | TGTGCCAGCACCCAGGACAGGGGCTTCTCTACTAACTATGGCTACACCTTC | CASTQDRGFSTNYGYTF
NA | NA | TRBJ1-1 | TRBV4-3 | TGCGCCAGCAGCCGGGAAACAGGGTATACTGAAGCTTTCTTT | CASSRETGYTEAFF
TRBD1 | NA | TRBJ1-6 | TRBV5-1 | TGCGCCAGCAGTGGCAACCGGGACAGCTATAATTCACCCCTCCACTTT | CASSGNRDSYNSPLHF
NA | NA | TRBJ2-2 | TRBV4-3 | TGCGCCAGCAGCCAAGTGGGGAGCACCGGGGAGCTGTTTTTT | CASSQVGSTGELFF
NA | NA | TRBJ1-2 | TRBV5-1 | TGCGCCAGCAGCTTCAGGGCCAGCGATGGCTACACCTTC | CASSFRASDGYTF